This T cell receptor (beta chain) was observed in a study of PD-1 blockade in classical Hodgkin lymphoma. For the study at large: Nivolumab dosing for patients was 3 mg/kg, administered intravenously every 2 weeks. Study-level points and caveats: Repertoire differences lack defined causes, possibly disease activity or prior therapy. Whereas CD4+ TCR diversity had risen significantly by C4D1, CD8+ TCR diversity had not. Newly diagnosed patients were said to have less baseline TCR diversity than healthy donors did.

Brentuximab vedotin exposure varied, and every patient relapsed after autologous stem cell transplantation. Isolation of CD4+ T cells from thawed PBMCs was performed by magnetic negative selection. This clone was observed once. Its antigen is as yet unknown. V lost 7 bases, J lost 2 bases, and 2 bases stayed unmatched. Germline V gene data show CDR1 as SGHVS and CDR2 as FQNEAQ. The CDR3 extends over 14 amino acids. The repertoire was sequenced with immunoSEQ multiplex PCR; TCRdb's copy has only in-frame clones and lacks some. This table holds about 27,000 clones, around three quarters found once. The chain has TRBV7-8 and TRBJ2-5, with 12 bases fitting TRBD2. Specimen: CD4+ T cells from blood, collected at baseline. The receptor was derived from a human donor with classical Hodgkin lymphoma. CDR3 DNA: TGTGCCAGCACCGGACTAGCGGGGCAAGAGACCCAGTACTTC. Residues: CASTGLAGQETQYF. The whole variable domain, remainder taken from reference TRBV7-8 and TRBJ2-5, is GAGVSQSPRYKVAKRGQDVALRCDPISGHVSLFWYQQALGQGPEFLTYFQNEAQLDKSGLPSDRFFAERPEGSVSTLKIQRTQQEDSAVYLCASTGLAGQETQYFGPGTRLLVL.